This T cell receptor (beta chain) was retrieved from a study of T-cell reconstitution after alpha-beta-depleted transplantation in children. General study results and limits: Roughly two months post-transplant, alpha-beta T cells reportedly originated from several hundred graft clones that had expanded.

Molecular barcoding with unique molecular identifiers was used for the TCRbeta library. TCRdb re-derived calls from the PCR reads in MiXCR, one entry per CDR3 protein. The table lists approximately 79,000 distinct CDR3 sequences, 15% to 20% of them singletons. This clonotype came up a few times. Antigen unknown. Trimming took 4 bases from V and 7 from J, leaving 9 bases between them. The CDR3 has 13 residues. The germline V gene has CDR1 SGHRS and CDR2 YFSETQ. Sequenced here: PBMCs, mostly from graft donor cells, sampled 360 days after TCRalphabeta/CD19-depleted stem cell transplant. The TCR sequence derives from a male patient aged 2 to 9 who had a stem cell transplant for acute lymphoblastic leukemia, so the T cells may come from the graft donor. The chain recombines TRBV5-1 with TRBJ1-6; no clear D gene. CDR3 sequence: CASSIGRNSPLHF. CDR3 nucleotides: TGCGCCAGCAGCATCGGTCGAAATTCACCCCTCCACTTT.